The source of this TCR beta chain is a study of T cells in women clearing cervical HPV infection. On the study more broadly: Case blood drawn at lesion detection; control blood after infection cleared.

A remark on this clone: The CDR3 end falls 3 residues outside the read, so it is completed with the germline J gene.

Clones were sequenced by immunoSEQ multiplex PCR, and TCRdb holds only the in-frame ones, with some missing. The sample has about 40,000 clones. The CDR3 has 15 amino acids. V lost 5 bases, J lost 6 bases, and 17 bases lay in between. The V gene's germline CDR1 is SGHVS and CDR2 FQNEAQ. This sequence originates from a woman between 18 and 75 years old with a cervical HPV16 infection that either progressed to CIN3+ or cleared (not recorded which). Sequenced sample: blood buffy coat. The rearrangement uses TRBV7-8 and TRBJ2-1; tentative D call: TRBD1 (6 bases). CDR3 in amino acids: CASSIRKDSFNEQFF. The CDR3 bases that were read are TGTGCCAGCAGCATCCGGAAGGACAGTTTCAATGAG.